One T cell receptor (beta chain) is described in this entry. The antigen remains undetermined. V lost 4 bases and J 2 bases, leaving 6 bases between the germline ends. The germline gives CDR1 ENHRY, CDR2 SYGVKD. The CDR3 is 12 residues long. The TCRbeta library incorporated unique molecular identifiers. A single record per CDR3 protein comes from TCRdb applying MiXCR to the PCR reads. The sample lists tens of thousands of distinct CDR3 sequences, approximately 43% occurring once. These data come from a study of T-cell reconstitution after alpha-beta-depleted transplantation in children. Study-wide results and limits: After transplant, at about two months, alpha-beta T cells were reportedly derived from several hundred expanded graft clones.

The sequence came from a male patient younger than 18 who had a stem cell transplant for acute lymphoblastic leukemia, so the T cells may come from the graft donor. The starting material was PBMCs, mostly from graft donor cells, obtained 360 days after TCRalphabeta/CD19-depleted stem cell transplant. The genes are TRBV10-3 and TRBJ2-7; TRBD2 might be the D (6 bases). CDR3 sequence: CAISGGAYEQYF. CDR3 nucleotide sequence: TGTGCCATCAGTGGCGGGGCCTACGAGCAGTACTTC.